This entry features one T cell receptor (beta chain) sequence. The CDR3 contains 14 residues. Germline loops: CDR1 MNHNY, CDR2 SVGAGI (reference sequence). The J segment lost 5 bases and the V segment lost 5 bases, leaving 5 bases of the junction unmatched. This sample is part of a study of shared clonotypes between healthy human individuals. The protocol was immunoSEQ multiplex PCR, while the TCRdb copy is restricted to in-frame clones and leaves out a portion. The sample includes 2,500,000 or so clones, roughly 93% of them seen just once. The V call is TRBV6-6, the J call TRBJ1-4; 7 bases map to TRBD1. This TCR derives from a man aged 18-30 years in good health. Some clones in this sample may be carry-over from other donors' samples. What was sequenced was naive CD4+ T cells from PBMCs. Noted subset: CD45RA+ positively selected. CDR3 loop: CASSKGALNEKLFF. The CDR3, as DNA: TGTGCCAGCAGTAAGGGGGCCCTCAATGAAAAACTGTTTTTT.